The 4 T cell receptor beta chains in this list originate from one sample, sequenced in a study of blood T cell repertoires in COVID-19. The protocol was immunoSEQ multiplex PCR, while the TCRdb copy is restricted to in-frame clones and leaves out a portion. The sample has about 190,000 clones, 75% to 90% seen once. The sample consisted of peripheral blood. Source of these receptors: a man aged 35 to 55 with acute or convalescent COVID-19.

This chain links TRBV5-1 with TRBJ2-7; 9 nucleotides agree with TRBD1. CDR1 SGHRS and CDR2 YFSETQ come from the germline V gene. The V gene end was trimmed by 0 bases and the J gene end by 3 bases; junction bases not matched to a gene: 1. This CDR3 has 14 residues. The CDR3 DNA reads TGCGCCAGCAGCTTGGGGGGACAGGGCTACGAGCAGTACTTC. Protein sequence: CASSLGGQGYEQYF. Based on the CDR3 plus reference TRBV5-1 and TRBJ2-7, the full variable domain is KAGVTQTPRYLIKTRGQQVTLSCSPISGHRSVSWYQQTPGQGLQFLFEYFSETQRNKGNFPGRFSGRQFSNSRSEMNVSTLELGDSALYLCASSLGGQGYEQYFGPGTRLTVT.

The V and J genes are TRBV27 and TRBJ1-1; D not resolved. CDR1 MNHEY and CDR2 SMNVEV come from the germline V gene (reference sequence). This CDR3 has 15 amino acids. V gave up 4 bases and J gave up 6 bases, with 18 bases separating them. CDR3 DNA: TGTGCCAGCAGTTCCCCAGGATGGGGAGGTCCTGAAGCTTTCTTT. Residues: CASSSPGWGGPEAFF.

Only a few counts were recorded for this clone. The chain employs TRBV10-3 and TRBJ1-2; weak D call: TRBD1 (6 bases). From germline, CDR1 is ENHRY and CDR2 SYGVKD. The CDR3 sequence is 13 residues long. With 5 bases removed from V and 5 bases from J, the gap between germline ends came to 12 bases. DNA of the CDR3: TGTGCCATCAGTCCCGGGACATCATATGGCTACACCTTC. This codes for CAISPGTSYGYTF.

This clone occurred once. The V gene is TRBV5-4, the J gene TRBJ1-2, with 9 nucleotides matching TRBD1. The CDR3 covers 15 residues. Germline assignment: CDR1 SGHNT and CDR2 YYREEE (reference sequence). J gave up 8 bases and V 1 base, and 9 bases lay outside the gene matches. The CDR3 nucleotides are TGTGCCAGCAGCTTGAGGGACAGGGATCGAGGAGGCTACACCTTC. Its translation: CASSLRDRDRGGYTF.